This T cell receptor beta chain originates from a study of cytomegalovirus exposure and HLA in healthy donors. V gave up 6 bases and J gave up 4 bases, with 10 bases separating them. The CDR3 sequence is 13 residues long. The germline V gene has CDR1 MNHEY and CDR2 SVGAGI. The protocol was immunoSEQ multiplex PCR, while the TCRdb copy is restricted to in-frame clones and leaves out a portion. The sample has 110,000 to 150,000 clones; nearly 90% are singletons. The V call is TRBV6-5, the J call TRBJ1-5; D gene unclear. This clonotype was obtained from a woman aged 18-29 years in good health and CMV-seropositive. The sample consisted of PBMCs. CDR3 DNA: TGTGCCAGCAGCGGGGTTAGGAATCAGCCCCAGCATTTT. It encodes CASSGVRNQPQHF.